A selection of T cell receptor beta chains follows, all from one sample in a study of blood T cell repertoires in COVID-19. Only in-frame clones appear in the TCRdb table, and some are missing; sequencing was by immunoSEQ multiplex PCR. The sample lists approximately 200,000 clones, about nine tenths seen once, with roughly 2.6% in the top ten. Sequenced material: peripheral blood. The source is an older woman with acute or convalescent COVID-19. The CDR3 runs from the conserved cysteine through the conserved F or W. The order of the fields is V gene, D gene, clone size, J gene, CDR3 protein, CDR3 DNA. D genes are given only for firm matches. Only part of the rows carry a size: once, few, many, or a class if the clone is expanded.

>TRBV7-8|TRBD1|.|TRBJ1-5
CASSLPGGGNQPQHF
TGTGCCAGCAGCTTACCAGGGGGCGGCAATCAGCCCCAGCATTTT
>TRBV6-2/TRBV6-3|.|.|TRBJ1-1
CASSYLGGATEAFF
TGTGCCAGCAGTTATCTAGGTGGGGCCACTGAAGCTTTCTTT
>TRBV7-9|.|.|TRBJ2-7
CASSLLGGRPYEQYF
TGTGCCAGCAGCTTATTGGGGGGAAGACCCTACGAGCAGTACTTC
>TRBV28|TRBD2|.|TRBJ2-2
CASRDSGRSTGELFF
TGTGCCAGCAGGGATAGCGGGAGATCCACCGGGGAGCTGTTTTTT
>TRBV11-2|.|.|TRBJ2-1
CASSLVTLLSYNEQFF
TGTGCCAGCAGCTTAGTCACTCTCCTTTCCTACAATGAGCAGTTCTTC
>TRBV30|.|.|TRBJ1-2
CAWLPSGGGVGYTF
TGTGCCTGGCTCCCCTCCGGGGGAGGGGTTGGTTACACCTTC
>TRBV2|.|.|TRBJ1-3
CASSREENTIYF
TGTGCCAGCAGCAGGGAGGAAAACACCATATATTTT
>TRBV12-3/TRBV12-4|TRBD2|.|TRBJ2-5
CASTGGQETQYF
TGTGCCAGCACGGGGGGTCAAGAGACCCAGTACTTC
>TRBV2|TRBD2|.|TRBJ2-5
CASSGTNQETQYF
TGTGCCAGCAGCGGGACTAACCAAGAGACCCAGTACTTC
>TRBV6-2/TRBV6-3|TRBD2|.|TRBJ2-2
CASSSESGRATGELFF
TGTGCCAGCAGTTCCGAAAGCGGGAGAGCTACCGGGGAGCTGTTTTTT
>TRBV7-3|.|.|TRBJ1-1
CASSPRSGSEAFF
TGTGCCAGCAGCCCAAGGTCAGGGTCTGAAGCTTTCTTT
>TRBV5-1|TRBD1|.|TRBJ2-5
CASSYGQGVETQYF
TGCGCCAGCAGCTACGGACAGGGTGTGGAGACCCAGTACTTC
>TRBV6-1|.|once|TRBJ2-5
CASSEQGRWGETQYF
TGTGCCAGCAGTGAACAGGGCCGTTGGGGAGAGACCCAGTACTTC
>TRBV2|TRBD1|.|TRBJ2-7
CASSELRGHYEQYF
TGTGCCAGCAGTGAATTGAGGGGGCACTACGAGCAGTACTTC
>TRBV7-9|TRBD2|.|TRBJ2-1
CASSLRGLADDSSYNEQFF
TGTGCCAGCAGCTTGAGGGGACTAGCGGACGACTCTTCCTACAATGAGCAGTTCTTC
>TRBV10-2|TRBD1|few|TRBJ1-4
CASSVETGREKLFF
TGCGCCAGCAGTGTCGAGACAGGGCGAGAAAAACTGTTTTTT
>TRBV6-6|TRBD2|.|TRBJ2-2
CASSRRTSGVSNTGELFF
TGTGCCAGCAGCCGACGGACTAGCGGGGTTTCGAACACCGGGGAGCTGTTTTTT
>TRBV7-2|.|.|TRBJ1-5
CASSSATPGVGRNQPQHF
TGTGCCAGCAGCTCCGCTACCCCGGGAGTGGGGCGCAATCAGCCCCAGCATTTT
>TRBV30|.|few|TRBJ1-2
CAWSVRREVSYGYTF
TGTGCCTGGAGTGTACGGAGGGAAGTGAGCTATGGCTACACCTTC
>TRBV19|.|.|TRBJ1-3
CASSIGSGNTIYF
TGTGCCAGTAGTATCGGTTCTGGAAACACCATATATTTT
>TRBV5-6|TRBD2|.|TRBJ2-2
CASSLTSGGPGELFF
TGTGCCAGCAGCTTGACTAGCGGGGGCCCCGGGGAGCTGTTTTTT
>TRBV14|.|once|TRBJ1-2
CASSPLTRNYGYTF
TGTGCCAGCAGCCCCCTGACTCGGAACTATGGCTACACCTTC
>TRBV2|TRBD1|.|TRBJ2-2
CASSGDRGNGGELFF
TGTGCCAGCAGCGGGGACAGGGGGAATGGCGGGGAGCTGTTTTTT
>TRBV28|.|.|TRBJ2-3
CASSSPGSGSTDTQYF
TGTGCCAGCAGTTCCCCGGGGAGCGGTAGCACAGATACGCAGTATTTT
>TRBV4-2|TRBD1|.|TRBJ1-6
CASSQAVNRGPNSPLHF
TGTGCCAGCAGCCAAGCAGTAAATAGGGGGCCGAATTCACCCCTCCACTTT
>TRBV24-1|.|.|TRBJ2-2
CATSDSRIAVTGELFF
TGTGCCACCAGTGATTCCCGAATAGCTGTCACCGGGGAGCTGTTTTTT
>TRBV28|TRBD2|.|TRBJ2-1
CASSSEGLAGVGYNEQFF
TGTGCCAGCAGTTCTGAGGGACTAGCGGGAGTAGGCTACAATGAGCAGTTCTTC
>TRBV11-2|.|.|TRBJ2-2
CASSGGMNTGELFF
TGTGCCAGCAGCGGGGGGATGAACACCGGGGAGCTGTTTTTT
>TRBV29-1|TRBD1|.|TRBJ2-1
CSVVHLDRGFNEQFF
TGCAGCGTTGTACACCTGGACAGGGGATTCAATGAGCAGTTCTTC
>TRBV9|TRBD1|once|TRBJ2-7
CASSALPGQGVEQYF
TGTGCCAGCAGCGCCCTCCCGGGACAGGGCGTCGAGCAGTACTTC
>TRBV6-5|.|.|TRBJ2-7
CASSYSIYGVREQYF
TGTGCCAGCAGTTACTCGATATACGGGGTTAGAGAGCAGTACTTC
>TRBV7-3|TRBD1|.|TRBJ2-2
CASSEKTGGHTGELFF
TGTGCCAGCAGCGAGAAGACAGGGGGCCATACCGGGGAGCTGTTTTTT
>TRBV12-5|TRBD1|once|TRBJ2-2
CASGGQGGSGELFF
TGTGCTAGTGGTGGACAGGGGGGGTCCGGGGAGCTGTTTTTT
>TRBV29-1|.|.|TRBJ2-7
CSARGTYEQYF
TGCAGCGCCCGGGGAACCTACGAGCAGTACTTC
>TRBV27|.|.|TRBJ1-4
CASTPWGGGEKLFF
TGTGCCAGCACCCCTTGGGGGGGCGGTGAAAAACTGTTTTTT
>TRBV3-1/TRBV3-2|.|.|TRBJ2-5
CASSQEAVARETQYF
TGTGCCAGCAGCCAAGAGGCGGTAGCTCGGGAGACCCAGTACTTC
>TRBV4-2|.|.|TRBJ1-3
CASSLAGKLGNTIYF
TGTGCCAGCAGCCTAGCGGGGAAACTTGGAAACACCATATATTTT
>TRBV19|.|.|TRBJ1-5
CASSISGWSNQPQHF
TGTGCCAGTAGTATATCAGGTTGGAGCAATCAGCCCCAGCATTTT
>TRBV27|.|.|TRBJ1-2
CASSYDGNYGYTF
TGTGCCAGCAGTTACGACGGGAACTATGGCTACACCTTC
>TRBV6-5|.|.|TRBJ2-1
CASSYGPARGNEQFF
TGTGCCAGCAGTTACGGTCCAGCGAGGGGGAATGAGCAGTTCTTC
>TRBV7-6|.|.|TRBJ2-3
CASSSLAFEGTDTQYF
TGTGCCAGCAGCTCGCTAGCGTTCGAAGGCACAGATACGCAGTATTTT
>TRBV7-8|TRBD1|.|TRBJ1-2
CASSRTGSYGYTF
TGTGCCAGCAGCCGGACAGGGAGCTATGGCTACACCTTC
>TRBV7-3|.|.|TRBJ2-5
CASSSQRAGTQYF
TGTGCCAGCAGCTCCCAACGGGCGGGGACCCAGTACTTC
>TRBV7-9|TRBD2|once|TRBJ2-7
CASSLGSSGSPEQYF
TGTGCCAGCAGCTTAGGTTCTAGCGGGAGTCCCGAGCAGTACTTC
>TRBV9|.|.|TRBJ2-1
CASSVAPRTDDEQFF
TGTGCCAGCAGCGTAGCCCCACGGACTGATGATGAGCAGTTCTTC
>TRBV13|TRBD2|.|TRBJ2-7
CASSKTSGSLREQYF
TGTGCCAGCAGCAAAACTAGCGGGAGTTTGAGGGAGCAGTACTTC
>TRBV2|.|.|TRBJ1-2
CASKAGAGYTF
TGTGCCAGCAAGGCAGGGGCTGGCTACACCTTC
>TRBV18|.|.|TRBJ2-5
CASSPGAGQETQYF
TGTGCCAGCTCACCTGGGGCAGGTCAAGAGACCCAGTACTTC
>TRBV27|.|.|TRBJ1-1
CASGTPLTFGGTEAFF
TGTGCCAGTGGGACACCTCTTACTTTTGGGGGCACTGAAGCTTTCTTT
>TRBV2|.|.|TRBJ1-1
CASSDYGGRNTEAFF
TGTGCCAGCAGTGATTATGGGGGGAGGAACACTGAAGCTTTCTTT
>TRBV28|.|.|TRBJ2-7
CASSLTTYEQYF
TGTGCCAGCAGTTTAACTACATACGAGCAGTACTTC
>TRBV5-5|.|.|TRBJ1-3
CASSSGLHSGNTIYF
TGTGCCAGCAGCTCGGGACTCCACTCTGGAAACACCATATATTTT